Listed below are T cell receptor beta chains from one sample, sequenced in a study of T cells in Graves' hyperthyroidism and ophthalmopathy. TCRdb re-called the multiplex PCR reads through MiXCR, storing one row per CDR3 protein. The sample lists about 400,000 distinct CDR3 sequences; about 12% were seen once. The specimen sequenced was blood. The receptors derive from a woman between 18 and 30 years old with Graves' hyperthyroidism. CDR3s include the opening cysteine and the closing phenylalanine or tryptophan. The D gene is left open where the match is weak. For some rows the clone size is stated as once, few or many, or as a class when expanded; others skip it.

few,TRBJ2-7,-,TRBV15,TGTGCCACCTCCAGCAGTAGGGAGTTTCAGTACGAGCAGTACTTC,CATSSSREFQYEQYF
many,TRBJ2-7,-,TRBV7-9,TGTGCCAGCAGTCCTGGTACCTACGAGCAGTACTTC,CASSPGTYEQYF
-,TRBJ1-3,-,TRBV11-2,TGTGCCAGCAGCCCAACCCCCCACACCATATATTTT,CASSPTPHTIYF
few,TRBJ2-2,TRBD2,TRBV3-1,TGTGCCAGCAGCTCATCTAGCGGGAGTGGCACCGGGGAGCTGTTTTTT,CASSSSSGSGTGELFF
-,TRBJ1-3,-,TRBV5-1,TGCGCCAGCAGTCAACAAGGAACTGGAAACACCATATATTTT,CASSQQGTGNTIYF
many,TRBJ1-2,-,TRBV6-1,TGTGCCAGCAGTGAAGGGTCCGAGGCTCACTATGGCTACACCTTC,CASSEGSEAHYGYTF
many,TRBJ2-3,TRBD2,TRBV20-1,TGCAGTGCTAGAGATGTTGGGACTAAACGTCATACGCAGTATTTT,CSARDVGTKRHTQYF
many,TRBJ2-3,-,TRBV20-1,TGCAGTGCTAGGAAGGAGTTCGATACGCAGTATTTT,CSARKEFDTQYF
many,TRBJ1-1,TRBD1,TRBV27,TGTGCCGGCCTCGACAGGGAAAACACTGAAGCTTTCTTT,CAGLDRENTEAFF
few,TRBJ2-7,-,TRBV6-2/TRBV6-3,TGTGCCAGCAGTTACCCGGTCGGAGCCTACGAGCAGTACTTC,CASSYPVGAYEQYF
many,TRBJ1-5,-,TRBV18,TGTGCCAGCTCCCAGTCAGGGTCCGGTCAGCCCCAGCATTTT,CASSQSGSGQPQHF
many,TRBJ1-2,-,TRBV7-8,TGTGCCAGCAGCTACGGCGGGGGGCTGAACTATGGCTACACCTTC,CASSYGGGLNYGYTF
-,TRBJ2-5,-,TRBV5-1,TGCGCCAGCAGCTTGGCCCACCGGGCCAACCAAGAGACCCAGTACTTC,CASSLAHRANQETQYF
many,TRBJ2-7,TRBD1,TRBV5-1,TGCGCCAGCAGCTTGGAACAGGGGGCGGGTGAGCAGTACTTC,CASSLEQGAGEQYF
few,TRBJ2-7,TRBD2,TRBV19,TGTGCCAGTAGAAAGGGCAAAGCGGGGGAGTACGAGCAGTACTTC,CASRKGKAGEYEQYF
many,TRBJ1-3,-,TRBV5-6,TGTGCCAGCAGCTTGGCCTCAGGGGCATACTCTGGAAACACCATATATTTT,CASSLASGAYSGNTIYF
-,TRBJ2-1,-,TRBV7-9,TGTGCCAGCAGCCCCTTCGGGCTGCCGAGGGATGAGCAGTTCTTC,CASSPFGLPRDEQFF
-,TRBJ1-5,TRBD1,TRBV19,TGTGCCAGTAGTACAGGGGGGTTGGAGCAGCCCCAGCATTTT,CASSTGGLEQPQHF
-,TRBJ2-7,TRBD2,TRBV4-2,TGTGCCAGCAGCCAAGAGACTAGCGGGAGAGGCGAGCAGTACTTC,CASSQETSGRGEQYF
many,TRBJ2-2,TRBD2,TRBV28,TGTGCCAGCAGTTTTAGCGGGACCACCGGGGAGCTGTTTTTT,CASSFSGTTGELFF
many,TRBJ1-1,-,TRBV7-8,TGTGCCAGCAGCTTAGGGCCGTTCACTGAAGCTTTCTTT,CASSLGPFTEAFF
few,TRBJ1-5,-,TRBV7-2,TGTGCCAGCAGCTTAGACAACAATCAGCCCCAGCATTTT,CASSLDNNQPQHF
few,TRBJ1-3,-,TRBV14,TGTGCCAGCAGCCAAGCGACGGGACTGAGCTCTGGAAACACCATATATTTT,CASSQATGLSSGNTIYF
-,TRBJ2-1,-,TRBV4-1,TGCGCCAGCAGCCAAGATAGGCCAGTATATACGAACTACAATGAGCAGTTCTTC,CASSQDRPVYTNYNEQFF
-,TRBJ2-7,-,TRBV7-9,TGTGCCAGCAGCTTCGGGATCTCCTACGAGCAGTACTTC,CASSFGISYEQYF
-,TRBJ1-2,-,TRBV25-1,TGTGCCAGCAGTGAGGTCTACGGGGGCTACACCTTC,CASSEVYGGYTF
-,TRBJ1-2,TRBD1,TRBV4-3,TGCGCCAGCAGCCAATTACAGGGGTCCTATGGCTACACCTTC,CASSQLQGSYGYTF
-,TRBJ2-1,-,TRBV5-6,TGTGCCAGCAGACGGACTGGCGTATCTGAGCAGTTCTTC,CASRRTGVSEQFF
-,TRBJ1-4,-,TRBV5-8,TGTGCCAGCAGCTCACCCGGGCCAGCTAATGAAAAACTGTTTTTT,CASSSPGPANEKLFF
many,TRBJ2-7,TRBD1,TRBV24-1,TGTGCCACCAGCCCGGGACAGGGCAACGAGCAGTACTTC,CATSPGQGNEQYF
many,TRBJ2-7,TRBD1,TRBV11-1,TGTGCCAGCAGCCCCCGACAGGGGTCCTACGAGCAGTACTTC,CASSPRQGSYEQYF
-,TRBJ1-5,-,TRBV7-6,TGTGCCAGCAGCTTTGACCGGGGCCGGAATCAGCCCCAGCATTTT,CASSFDRGRNQPQHF